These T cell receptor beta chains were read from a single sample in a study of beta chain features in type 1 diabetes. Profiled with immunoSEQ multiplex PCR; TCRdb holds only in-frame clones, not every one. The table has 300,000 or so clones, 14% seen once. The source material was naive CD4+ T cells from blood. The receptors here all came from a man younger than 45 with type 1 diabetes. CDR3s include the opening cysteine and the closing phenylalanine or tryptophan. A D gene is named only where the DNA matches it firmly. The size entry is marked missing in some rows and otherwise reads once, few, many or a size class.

TGTGCCAGCAGTTTGCAGGGGATGAGGGAGACCCAGTACTTC CASSLQGMRETQYF NA few TRBV28 14 TRBJ2-5
TGTGCCAGCTCCCCGGGACAGAGCTCCTACAATGAGCAGTTCTTC CASSPGQSSYNEQFF TRBD1 few TRBV18 15 TRBJ2-1
TGTGCCAGCAGCCCGAACATGGCCACCGGGGAGCTGTTTTTT CASSPNMATGELFF NA few TRBV11-2 14 TRBJ2-2
TGTGCCAGCGAAGAGACAGGGTCTTCTTCATATGGCTACACCTTC CASEETGSSSYGYTF TRBD1 few TRBV7-8 15 TRBJ1-2
TGTGCCAGCAGCGTAACCAGCGGGAGTGAGACCCAGTACTTC CASSVTSGSETQYF TRBD2 NA TRBV9 14 TRBJ2-5
TGTGCCAGCAGTTACCAGACGATCGCGGGGACCGGGGAGCTGTTTTTT CASSYQTIAGTGELFF NA NA TRBV6-5 16 TRBJ2-2
TGTGCCTGGAGTGACCTCAGGGTTTCCTACGAGCAGTACTTC CAWSDLRVSYEQYF NA NA TRBV30 14 TRBJ2-7
TGCAGCGCGCTAACAGGGTCCACCGGGGAGCTGTTTTTT CSALTGSTGELFF NA NA TRBV29-1 13 TRBJ2-2
TGCAGCGTTGAAGAGCGGGATTTCCACAATGAGCAGTTCTTC CSVEERDFHNEQFF NA NA TRBV29-1 14 TRBJ2-1
TGCGCCAGCAGCGAGGACAGGGGGCGCGTAGCTTTCTTT CASSEDRGRVAFF TRBD1 NA TRBV5-1 13 TRBJ1-1
TGCGCCAGCAGCTTACGGACTAGCGGGAGGAGCTCCTACAATGAGCAGTTCTTC CASSLRTSGRSSYNEQFF TRBD2 NA TRBV4-1 18 TRBJ2-1